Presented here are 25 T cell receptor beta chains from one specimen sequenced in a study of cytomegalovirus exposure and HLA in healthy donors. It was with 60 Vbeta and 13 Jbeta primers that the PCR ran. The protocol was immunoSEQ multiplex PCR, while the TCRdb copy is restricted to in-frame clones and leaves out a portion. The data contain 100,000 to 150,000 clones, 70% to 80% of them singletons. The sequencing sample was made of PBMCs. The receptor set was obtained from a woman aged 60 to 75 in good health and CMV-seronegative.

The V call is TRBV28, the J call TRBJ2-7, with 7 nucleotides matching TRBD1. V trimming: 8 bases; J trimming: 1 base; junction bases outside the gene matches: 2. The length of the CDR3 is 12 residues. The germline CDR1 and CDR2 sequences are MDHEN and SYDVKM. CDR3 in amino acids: CASGDRSYEQYF. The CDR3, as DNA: TGTGCCAGCGGGGACAGATCCTACGAGCAGTACTTC. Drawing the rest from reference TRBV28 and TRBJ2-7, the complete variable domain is DVKVTQSSRYLVKRTGEKVFLECVQDMDHENMFWYRQDPGLGLRLIYFSYDVKMKEKGDIPEGYSVSREKKERFSLILESASTNQTSMYLCASGDRSYEQYFGPGTRLTVT.

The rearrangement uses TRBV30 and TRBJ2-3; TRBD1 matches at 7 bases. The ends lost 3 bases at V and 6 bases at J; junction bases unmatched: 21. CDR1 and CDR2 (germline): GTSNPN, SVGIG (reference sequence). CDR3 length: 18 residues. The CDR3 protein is CAWSVVGSPQGDRDTQYF. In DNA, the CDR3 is TGTGCCTGGAGCGTGGTGGGGAGCCCCCAGGGGGATCGGGATACGCAGTATTTT.

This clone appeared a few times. In nucleotides, the CDR3 is TGCGCCAGCAGCTTGGCCGGGTTTCCGGGTGAGCAGTTCTTC. It encodes CASSLAGFPGEQFF. J is TRBJ2-1 and V is TRBV5-1, with unresolved D. V was shortened by 0 bases and J by 9 bases, with 13 bases between the two germline ends. The V gene's germline CDR1 is SGHRS and CDR2 YFSETQ. The CDR3 loop spans 14 amino acids.

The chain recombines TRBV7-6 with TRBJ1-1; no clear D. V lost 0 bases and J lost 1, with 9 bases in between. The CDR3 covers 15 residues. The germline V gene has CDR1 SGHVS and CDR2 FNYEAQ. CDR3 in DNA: TGTGCCAGCAGCTTAGCGGACGGGAAGAACACTGAAGCTTTCTTT. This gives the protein CASSLADGKNTEAFF.

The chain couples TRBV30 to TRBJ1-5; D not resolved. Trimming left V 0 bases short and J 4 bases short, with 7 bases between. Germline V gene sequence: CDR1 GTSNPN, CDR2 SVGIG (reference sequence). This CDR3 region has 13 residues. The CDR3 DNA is TGTGCCTGGAGTGTAGACGGGAATCAGCCCCAGCATTTT. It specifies CAWSVDGNQPQHF. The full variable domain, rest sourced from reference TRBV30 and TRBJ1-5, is SQTIHQWPATLVQPVGSPLSLECTVEGTSNPNLYWYRQAAGRGLQLLFYSVGIGQISSEVPQNLSASRPQDRQFILSSKKLLLSDSGFYLCAWSVDGNQPQHFGDGTRLSIL.

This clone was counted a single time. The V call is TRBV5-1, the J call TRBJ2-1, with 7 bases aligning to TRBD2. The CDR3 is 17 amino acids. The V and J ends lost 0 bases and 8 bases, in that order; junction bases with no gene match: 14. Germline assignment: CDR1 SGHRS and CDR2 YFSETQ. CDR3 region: CASSLGTRAPGDHEQFF. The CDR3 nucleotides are TGCGCCAGCAGCTTGGGGACTAGGGCGCCGGGGGACCATGAGCAGTTCTTC.

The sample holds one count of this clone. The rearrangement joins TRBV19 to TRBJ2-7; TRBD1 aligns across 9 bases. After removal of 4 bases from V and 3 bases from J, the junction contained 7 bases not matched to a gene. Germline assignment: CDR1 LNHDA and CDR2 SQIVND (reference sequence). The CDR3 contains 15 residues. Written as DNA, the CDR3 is TGTGCCAGTAGTACCCTAGGGACAGGGAACTACGAGCAGTACTTC. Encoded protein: CASSTLGTGNYEQYF.

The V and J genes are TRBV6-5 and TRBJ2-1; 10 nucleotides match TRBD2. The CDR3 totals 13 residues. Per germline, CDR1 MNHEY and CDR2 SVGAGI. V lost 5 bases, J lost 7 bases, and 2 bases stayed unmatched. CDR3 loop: CASSQLAGNEQFF. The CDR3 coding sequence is TGTGCCAGCAGTCAACTAGCGGGGAATGAGCAGTTCTTC.

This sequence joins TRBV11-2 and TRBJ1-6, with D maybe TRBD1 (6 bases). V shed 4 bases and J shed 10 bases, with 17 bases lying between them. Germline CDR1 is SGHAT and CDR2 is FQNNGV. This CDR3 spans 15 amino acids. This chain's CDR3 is CASSSPRGGPSPLHF. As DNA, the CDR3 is TGTGCCAGCAGCTCGCCCCGGGGGGGGCCATCACCCCTCCACTTT.

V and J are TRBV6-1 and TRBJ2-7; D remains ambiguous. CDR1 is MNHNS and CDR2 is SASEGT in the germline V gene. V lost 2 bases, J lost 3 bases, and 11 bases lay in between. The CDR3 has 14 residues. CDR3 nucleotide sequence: TGTGCCAGCAGTGAAAGAGGTCCCCTCTACGAGCAGTACTTC. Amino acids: CASSERGPLYEQYF.

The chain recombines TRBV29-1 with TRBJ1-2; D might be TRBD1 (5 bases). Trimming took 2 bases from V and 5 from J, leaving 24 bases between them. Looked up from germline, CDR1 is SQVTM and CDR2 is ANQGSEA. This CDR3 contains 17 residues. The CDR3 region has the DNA TGCAGCGTTGAATCTCCCTTCAGGGAATCCGTGCTGTATGGCTACACCTTC. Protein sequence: CSVESPFRESVLYGYTF.

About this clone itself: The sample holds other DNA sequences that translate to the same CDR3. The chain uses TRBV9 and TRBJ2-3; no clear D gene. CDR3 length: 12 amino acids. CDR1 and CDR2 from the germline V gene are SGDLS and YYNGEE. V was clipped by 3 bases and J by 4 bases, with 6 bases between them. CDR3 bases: TGTGCCAGCAGCGCCGTCCCAGATACGCAGTATTTT. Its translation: CASSAVPDTQYF.

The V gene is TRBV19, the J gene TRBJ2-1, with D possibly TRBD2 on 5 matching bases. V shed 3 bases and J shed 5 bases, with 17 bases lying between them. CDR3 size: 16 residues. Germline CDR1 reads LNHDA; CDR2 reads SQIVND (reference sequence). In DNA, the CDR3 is TGTGCCAGTAGTATTTTTTTCCGGGGTGAAGACAATGAGCAGTTCTTC. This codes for CASSIFFRGEDNEQFF.

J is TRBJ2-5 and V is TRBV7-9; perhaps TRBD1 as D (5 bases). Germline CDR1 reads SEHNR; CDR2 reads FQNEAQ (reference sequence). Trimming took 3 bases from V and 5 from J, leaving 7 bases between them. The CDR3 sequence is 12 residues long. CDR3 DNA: TGTGCCAGCAGCTTTTGGGGCGAGACCCAGTACTTC. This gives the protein CASSFWGETQYF.

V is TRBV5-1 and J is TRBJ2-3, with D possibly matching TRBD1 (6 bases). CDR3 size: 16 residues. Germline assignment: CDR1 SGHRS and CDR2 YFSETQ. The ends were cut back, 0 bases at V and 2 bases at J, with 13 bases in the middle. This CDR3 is CASSLGSGQITDTQYF. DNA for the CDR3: TGCGCCAGCAGCTTGGGGAGTGGACAGATCACAGATACGCAGTATTTT.

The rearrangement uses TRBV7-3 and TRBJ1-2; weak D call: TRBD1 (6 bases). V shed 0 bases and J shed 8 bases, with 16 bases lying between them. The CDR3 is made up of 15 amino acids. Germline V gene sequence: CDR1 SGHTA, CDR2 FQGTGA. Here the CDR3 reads CASSLTPGTRGGYTF. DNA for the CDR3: TGTGCCAGCAGCTTAACCCCGGGGACAAGAGGAGGCTACACCTTC.

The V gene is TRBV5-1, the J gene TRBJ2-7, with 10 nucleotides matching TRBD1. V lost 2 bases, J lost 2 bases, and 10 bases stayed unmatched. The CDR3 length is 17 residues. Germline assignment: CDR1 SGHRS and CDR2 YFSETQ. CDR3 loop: CASSFRRGQGVTYEQYF. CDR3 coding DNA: TGCGCCAGCAGCTTTCGACGAGGACAGGGGGTAACCTACGAGCAGTACTTC.

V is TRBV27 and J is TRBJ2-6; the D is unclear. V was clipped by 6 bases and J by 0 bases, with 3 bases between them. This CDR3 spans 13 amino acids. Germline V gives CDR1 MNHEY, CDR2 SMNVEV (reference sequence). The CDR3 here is CASRSSGANVLTF. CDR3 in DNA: TGTGCCAGCAGGAGCTCTGGGGCCAACGTCCTGACTTTC.

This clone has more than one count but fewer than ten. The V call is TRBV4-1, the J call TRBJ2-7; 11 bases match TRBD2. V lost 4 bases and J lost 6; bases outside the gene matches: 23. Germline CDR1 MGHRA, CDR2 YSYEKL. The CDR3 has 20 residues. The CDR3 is CASSLRTAEGRLAGGGEQYF. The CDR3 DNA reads TGCGCCAGCAGCCTCCGGACCGCTGAAGGGAGGCTAGCGGGAGGAGGCGAGCAGTACTTC.

For the CDR3, the DNA is TGTGCCAGCAGTGTGCAGGGGGAATTCAGTCAGCCCCAGCATTTT. This encodes CASSVQGEFSQPQHF. The genes are TRBV6-1 and TRBJ1-5, with TRBD1 identical over 7 bases. Germline CDR1 and CDR2: MNHNS and SASEGT. Losses at the gene ends were 4 bases for V and 6 bases for J; bases not matched to a gene: 9. CDR3 length: 15 amino acids.

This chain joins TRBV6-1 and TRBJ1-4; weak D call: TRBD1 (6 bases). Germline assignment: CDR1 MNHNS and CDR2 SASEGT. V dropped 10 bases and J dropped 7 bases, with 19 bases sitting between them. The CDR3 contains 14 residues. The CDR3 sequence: CATHRVSLGEKLFF. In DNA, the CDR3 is TGTGCCACCCACAGGGTCTCGTTAGGTGAAAAACTGTTTTTT.

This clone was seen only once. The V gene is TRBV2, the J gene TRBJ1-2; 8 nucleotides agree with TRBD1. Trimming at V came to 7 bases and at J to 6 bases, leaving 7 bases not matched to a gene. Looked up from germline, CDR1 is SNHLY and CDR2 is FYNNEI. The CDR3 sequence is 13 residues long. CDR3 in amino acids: CASKIPGGDGYTF. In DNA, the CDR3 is TGTGCCAGCAAAATCCCAGGGGGCGATGGCTACACCTTC.

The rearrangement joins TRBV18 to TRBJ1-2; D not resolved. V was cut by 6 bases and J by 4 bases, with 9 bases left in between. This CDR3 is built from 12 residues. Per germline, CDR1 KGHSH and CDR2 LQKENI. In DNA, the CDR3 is TGTGCCAGCTCCGAGGGAAGCTATGGCTACACCTTC. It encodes CASSEGSYGYTF.

Here the CDR3 DNA reads TGTGCTAGTGGTTTGGTAGCGGGGGGTGCGGGAGATCCCCGTAGGGATGAGCAGTTCTTC. Its translation: CASGLVAGGAGDPRRDEQFF. V usage is TRBV12-5 and J usage is TRBJ2-1; 9 bases agree with TRBD2. V lost 0 bases to trimming and J lost 8 bases; unmatched junction nucleotides: 20. CDR3 size: 20 residues. CDR1 is LGHNT, CDR2 FRNRAP, per germline.

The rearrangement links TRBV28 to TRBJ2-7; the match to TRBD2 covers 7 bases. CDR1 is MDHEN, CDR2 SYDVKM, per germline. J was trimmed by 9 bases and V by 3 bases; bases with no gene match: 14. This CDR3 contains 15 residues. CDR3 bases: TGTGCCAGCAGTTTGGCCGTCCGGCCGGGAGGCGCGCAGTACTTC. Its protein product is CASSLAVRPGGAQYF. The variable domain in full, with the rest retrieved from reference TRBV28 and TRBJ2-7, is DVKVTQSSRYLVKRTGEKVFLECVQDMDHENMFWYRQDPGLGLRLIYFSYDVKMKEKGDIPEGYSVSREKKERFSLILESASTNQTSMYLCASSLAVRPGGAQYFGPGTRLTVT.